The 8 T cell receptor beta chains listed next were all sequenced from one sample in a study of T cell responses to AZD1222 COVID-19 vaccine (dated by TCRdb to the early 2020s). Library method: the immunoSEQ multiplex PCR assay. TCRdb limited this immuneACCESS table to in-frame rearrangements with V and J called. A share of clones is missing; checked studies link under half to unresolved V genes, and the rest is unexplained. This sample comprises some 71,000 clones, roughly 89% of them detected only once. Of the sample, 9.8% falls within the top ten clones. The time point label, as the study defines it: baseline before first vaccination. The sequencing used peripheral blood, collected on day 0 of AZD1222 vaccination. The receptors here all came from an adult in good health.

The chain has TRBV18 and TRBJ1-1, with D unresolved. The CDR3 consists of 15 residues. V dropped 6 bases and J dropped 0 bases, with 14 bases sitting between them. Germline CDR1 and CDR2: KGHSH and LQKENI. CDR3 nucleotide sequence: TGTGCCAGCTCGGCGGGGATAACAATGAACACTGAAGCTTTCTTT. Protein: CASSAGITMNTEAFF. Full variable domain (outside the CDR3, taken from reference TRBV18 and TRBJ1-1): NAGVMQNPRHLVRRRGQEARLRCSPMKGHSHVYWYRQLPEEGLKFMVYLQKENIIDESGMPKERFSAEFPKEGPSILRIQQVVRGDSAAYFCASSAGITMNTEAFFGQGTRLTVV.

This clone was counted between two and nine times. The chain joins TRBV21-1 to TRBJ2-7; the table's D call of TRBD1 was not tested on the DNA. TRBV21-1 constitutes a pseudogene. The CDR3 is 21 residues long. CDR3 bases: TGTGCCAGCAGCAAAGAGAATAGGGGCAGGGGCACTAAGGCAAAACCCTACGAGCAGTACTTC. It codes for CASSKENRGRGTKAKPYEQYF.

The chain employs TRBV24-1 and TRBJ2-7; D not certain. This CDR3 contains 15 residues. V lost 3 bases, J lost 0 bases, and 11 bases lay in between. Germline CDR1 reads KGHDR; CDR2 reads SFDVKD. CDR3 in amino acids: CATSDPSNPSYEQYF. For the CDR3, the DNA is TGTGCCACCAGTGATCCCTCCAACCCCTCCTACGAGCAGTACTTC.

The rearrangement joins TRBV7-2 to TRBJ1-5; no reliable D call. The V end lost 1 base, the J end lost 5 bases, and 12 bases lay between the germline ends. From germline, CDR1 is SGHTA and CDR2 FQGNSA. The CDR3 has 15 amino acids. CDR3 sequence (DNA): TGTGCCAGCAGCTTAGTGGCCAACATGGATCAGCCCCAGCATTTT. Its translation is CASSLVANMDQPQHF.

The chain recombines TRBV28 with TRBJ2-3; D gene uncertain. This CDR3 comprises 13 residues. Trimming shortened V by 3 bases and J by 2 bases, and 6 bases separated the two germline ends. The germline gives CDR1 MDHEN, CDR2 SYDVKM. The CDR3 DNA reads as TGTGCCAGCAGTTTTCAGGTCACAGATACGCAGTATTTT. Amino acids: CASSFQVTDTQYF.

V and J are TRBV7-9 and TRBJ1-5; D perhaps matches TRBD1 (5 bases). Trimming stripped 3 bases from V and 0 bases from J, with 12 bases between. This CDR3 has 16 amino acids. CDR1 and CDR2 (germline): SEHNR, FQNEAQ (reference sequence). The DNA for the CDR3 is TGTGCCAGCAGCTTGTCCGGGGGGATTAGCAATCAGCCCCAGCATTTT. Translation: CASSLSGGISNQPQHF.

J is TRBJ2-6 and V is TRBV6-5; unclear D gene. This CDR3 region has 15 residues. CDR1 is MNHEY, CDR2 SVGAGI, per germline. The V end was cut by 6 bases, the J end by 0 bases, with 9 bases between. The CDR3 DNA follows: TGTGCCAGCAGAGGTGGTTCCTCTGGGGCCAACGTCCTGACTTTC. It specifies CASRGGSSGANVLTF.

The chain has TRBV10-1 and TRBJ2-1; 7 nucleotides align to TRBD1. Losses at the gene ends were 0 bases for V and 4 bases for J; bases not matched to a gene: 6. Per germline, CDR1 WNHNN and CDR2 SYGVQD (reference sequence). CDR3 length: 16 residues. In DNA, the CDR3 is TGCGCCAGCAGTGAGTCAGTTCCAGGGGGTTACAATGAGCAGTTCTTC. Translating gives CASSESVPGGYNEQFF.